What follows is one T cell receptor (beta chain) and its context. These data belong to a study of T cell changes during pregnancy in multiple sclerosis. Trimming took 0 bases from V and 0 from J, leaving 6 bases between them. The CDR3 consists of 15 residues. Germline V gene data show CDR1 as MNHNY and CDR2 as SVGAGI (reference sequence). Sequenced by immunoSEQ multiplex PCR; TCRdb stores in-frame clones only, minus some. The data hold about 42,000 clones, with about 90% observed a single time. The clonotype originates from a female donor with multiple sclerosis, enrolled in a pregnancy study. The chain couples TRBV6-6 to TRBJ2-1; D gene uncertain. Sequencing used CD4+ T cells from peripheral blood mononuclear cells, obtained after pregnancy. The CDR3 region is CASSYSRSSYNEQFF. For the CDR3, the DNA is TGTGCCAGCAGTTACTCGAGGAGCTCCTACAATGAGCAGTTCTTC.